Listed below are T cell receptor beta chains from one sample, sequenced in a study of T-cell reconstitution after alpha-beta-depleted transplantation in children. TCRdb called the PCR reads again in MiXCR, with one record for every CDR3 protein. The data show a few hundred thousand distinct CDR3 sequences, 11% seen once. This specimen was PBMCs from the stem cell graft donor, taken from the stem cell graft. The receptors here all came from a human donor who donated a stem cell graft to a child with acute myeloid leukemia. The CDR3 runs from the conserved cysteine through the conserved F or W. D genes are given only for firm matches. Clone size is not always given. Where it is, it says once, few, many or a class for expanded clones.

v_call	j_call	clone_size	d_call	cdr3_aa	cdr3_nt
TRBV7-6	TRBJ2-7	-	TRBD1	CASSPGDREYEQYF	TGTGCCAGCAGCCCGGGGGACAGGGAATACGAGCAGTACTTC
TRBV4-1	TRBJ1-5	-	-	CASSPGHWNQPQHF	TGCGCCAGCAGCCCGGGACATTGGAACCAGCCCCAGCATTTT
TRBV20-1	TRBJ2-7	few	-	CSALGTVSSYEQYF	TGCAGTGCTCTCGGGACTGTATCCTCCTACGAGCAGTACTTC
TRBV30	TRBJ2-6	-	-	CAWSGTSISGANVLTF	TGTGCCTGGAGTGGAACTAGCATCTCTGGGGCCAACGTCCTGACTTTC
TRBV20-1	TRBJ2-5	many	TRBD2	CSALPSGGAKETQYF	TGCAGTGCCCTGCCCAGCGGGGGGGCCAAGGAGACCCAGTACTTC
TRBV6-1	TRBJ2-7	few	-	CASSEGLSYEQYF	TGTGCCAGCAGTGAGGGACTTTCCTACGAGCAGTACTTC
TRBV10-3	TRBJ2-3	few	TRBD1	CAISDDSWTGGNTDTQYF	TGTGCCATCAGTGACGACTCATGGACAGGGGGCAACACAGATACGCAGTATTTT
TRBV20-1	TRBJ2-4	-	TRBD2	CSVSGTSGALPNIQYF	TGCAGTGTCTCCGGGACTAGCGGGGCCCTCCCCAACATTCAGTACTTC
TRBV20-1	TRBJ2-3	-	TRBD2	CSARGTSGKTDTQYF	TGCAGTGCTAGGGGGACTAGCGGGAAAACAGATACGCAGTATTTT
TRBV5-5	TRBJ2-3	-	-	CASSYDSATDTQYF	TGTGCCAGCAGCTACGACAGTGCCACAGATACGCAGTATTTT
TRBV29-1	TRBJ2-1	few	-	CSVARLGNHNEQFF	TGCAGCGTTGCACGACTAGGAAACCACAATGAGCAGTTCTTC
TRBV20-1	TRBJ2-1	-	TRBD1	CSARVSQGGYNEQFF	TGCAGTGCTAGAGTCTCACAGGGGGGTTACAATGAGCAGTTCTTC
TRBV3-1	TRBJ1-4	many	-	CASRLGGDEKLFF	TGTGCCAGCAGACTCGGTGGGGATGAAAAACTGTTTTTT
TRBV18	TRBJ2-3	many	-	CASSGAPGLPGDTQYF	TGTGCCAGCTCCGGAGCCCCCGGCCTACCCGGGGATACGCAGTATTTT
TRBV7-9	TRBJ2-5	few	TRBD2	CASSLGPGLEKETQYF	TGTGCCAGCAGCTTAGGACCGGGACTAGAGAAAGAGACCCAGTACTTC
TRBV29-1	TRBJ2-3	-	-	CSVSRDTTDTQYF	TGCAGCGTGTCCCGGGACACCACAGATACGCAGTATTTT
TRBV12-3/TRBV12-4	TRBJ2-2	-	-	CASSPSVDSANTGELFF	TGTGCCAGCAGCCCATCCGTGGACAGTGCGAACACCGGGGAGCTGTTTTTT
TRBV21-1	TRBJ2-7	-	-	CASSLKRGGTSYEQYF	TGTGCCAGCAGCCTAAAGAGGGGCGGGACCTCCTACGAGCAGTACTTC
TRBV20-1	TRBJ2-1	many	TRBD2	CSARDWGLAEQFF	TGCAGTGCTAGAGATTGGGGACTAGCGGAGCAGTTCTTC
TRBV5-6	TRBJ1-4	many	TRBD1	CASSGPAGGGEKLFF	TGTGCCAGCAGCGGCCCCGCAGGGGGGGGTGAAAAACTGTTTTTT
TRBV5-1	TRBJ2-1	few	-	CASSWTLERGTSYNEQFF	TGCGCCAGCAGCTGGACACTCGAACGGGGGACCTCCTACAATGAGCAGTTCTTC